This is a list of T cell receptor beta chains from one sample in a study of T cell repertoires in cytomegalovirus infection. In TCRdb, the reads were re-called with MiXCR into one record per CDR3 protein. The sample contains hundreds of thousands of distinct CDR3 sequences, 24% of which appear only once. The sample taken for sequencing was CD8+ T cells from PBMCs. These receptors all come from a human donor in good health (CMV status not recorded). Some clones in this sample may be carry-over from other donors' samples. CDR3s include the opening cysteine and the closing phenylalanine or tryptophan. Each record gives: clone size, V gene, J gene, CDR3 length, D gene, CDR3 DNA, CDR3 protein. A D gene is named only where the DNA matches it firmly. Where a row states a size, it is once, few, many or the class of an expanded clone; other rows omit it.

size: few; V: TRBV14; J: TRBJ2-5; length: 16; D: -; DNA: TGTGCCAGCAGCCAAGGATTCCGGGTGATCCAAGAGACCCAGTACTTC; CDR3: CASSQGFRVIQETQYF
size: -; V: TRBV7-9; J: TRBJ1-5; length: 14; D: -; DNA: TGTGCCAGCAGCCACGGCTACAGGGATCAGCCCCAGCATTTT; CDR3: CASSHGYRDQPQHF
size: -; V: TRBV12-5; J: TRBJ1-5; length: 18; D: TRBD1; DNA: TGTGCTAGTGGTTTGGGTTCCGGGACAGACGGCTCAAATCAGCCCCAGCATTTT; CDR3: CASGLGSGTDGSNQPQHF
size: many; V: TRBV7-8; J: TRBJ2-1; length: 11; D: -; DNA: TGTGCCAGCAGCTTGGCCTGGGAGCAGTTCTTC; CDR3: CASSLAWEQFF
size: few; V: TRBV29-1; J: TRBJ2-7; length: 11; D: -; DNA: TGCAGCGTTGGTGCTGGGGACGAGCAGTACTTC; CDR3: CSVGAGDEQYF
size: few; V: TRBV28; J: TRBJ2-6; length: 16; D: -; DNA: TGTGCCAGCAGTTTAAGTCGGTTCTCTGGGGCCAACGTCCTGACTTTC; CDR3: CASSLSRFSGANVLTF
size: many; V: TRBV20-1; J: TRBJ2-7; length: 15; D: -; DNA: TGCAGTGCTAGAGTGTCCGGGCGTCCCACCTACGAGCAGTACTTC; CDR3: CSARVSGRPTYEQYF
size: few; V: TRBV20-1; J: TRBJ2-1; length: 14; D: -; DNA: TGCAGTGCTAGAGCGAACTGGGTAGACAATGAGCAGTTCTTC; CDR3: CSARANWVDNEQFF
size: -; V: TRBV24-1; J: TRBJ2-1; length: 13; D: -; DNA: TGTGCCACCAGTGAGGGGGCTGGCAATGAGCAGTTCTTC; CDR3: CATSEGAGNEQFF
size: many; V: TRBV7-6; J: TRBJ1-1; length: 17; D: -; DNA: TGTGCCAGCAGCCCCAAGGTCCCGACAAGTATGAACACTGAAGCTTTCTTT; CDR3: CASSPKVPTSMNTEAFF
size: few; V: TRBV11-2; J: TRBJ2-1; length: 13; D: -; DNA: TGTGCCAGCAGCTTATTCGCCGACAATGAGCAGTTCTTC; CDR3: CASSLFADNEQFF
size: few; V: TRBV6-2/TRBV6-3; J: TRBJ2-5; length: 15; D: TRBD1; DNA: TGTGCCAGCAGCTTTACAGGGGGGTTCGGAGAGACCCAGTACTTC; CDR3: CASSFTGGFGETQYF
size: many; V: TRBV12-5; J: TRBJ2-3; length: 12; D: -; DNA: TGTGCTAGTGGTTGGGACACGGATACGCAGTATTTT; CDR3: CASGWDTDTQYF
size: -; V: TRBV6-6; J: TRBJ1-4; length: 16; D: -; DNA: TGTGCCAGCAGTTACTCGAATACGGCAACTAATGAAAAACTGTTTTTT; CDR3: CASSYSNTATNEKLFF
size: few; V: TRBV5-6; J: TRBJ2-7; length: 13; D: -; DNA: TGTGCCAGCAACACAGGGCAGTCCTACGAGCAGTACTTC; CDR3: CASNTGQSYEQYF
size: few; V: TRBV10-3; J: TRBJ2-1; length: 16; D: TRBD2; DNA: TGTGCCATCAGGCCTCGTGGAGCGGGGGTGTCCGATGAGCAGTTCTTC; CDR3: CAIRPRGAGVSDEQFF
size: few; V: TRBV28; J: TRBJ2-5; length: 11; D: TRBD1; DNA: TGTGCCACCAAACAGGGGGAGACCCAGTACTTC; CDR3: CATKQGETQYF
size: -; V: TRBV29-1; J: TRBJ1-1; length: 12; D: TRBD1; DNA: TGCAGCGCCCGACAGGGCCCCACTGAAGCTTTCTTT; CDR3: CSARQGPTEAFF
size: -; V: TRBV12-3/TRBV12-4; J: TRBJ2-1; length: 12; D: -; DNA: TGTGCCAGCAGCGATCCGGGACTTGATCAGTTCTTC; CDR3: CASSDPGLDQFF
size: few; V: TRBV6-5; J: TRBJ2-2; length: 14; D: -; DNA: TGTGCCAGCAGTTACTCGGGGGACACCGGGGAGCTGTTTTTT; CDR3: CASSYSGDTGELFF
size: few; V: TRBV7-9; J: TRBJ1-1; length: 13; D: TRBD1; DNA: TGTGCCAGCAGCTGGGACAGAGACACTGAAGCTTTCTTT; CDR3: CASSWDRDTEAFF
size: -; V: TRBV24-1; J: TRBJ2-1; length: 18; D: -; DNA: TGTGCCACCAGTGACCCCCCCGTAGCAGCCTTCTCCTACAATGAGCAGTTCTTC; CDR3: CATSDPPVAAFSYNEQFF
size: -; V: TRBV6-1; J: TRBJ2-5; length: 15; D: -; DNA: TGTGCCAGCAGGAAAGAAAACGGACAACAAGAGACCCAGTACTTC; CDR3: CASRKENGQQETQYF
size: -; V: TRBV28; J: TRBJ2-5; length: 15; D: -; DNA: TGTGCCAGCAGTTTCCAGGTGGGCTCCCAAGAGACCCAGTACTTC; CDR3: CASSFQVGSQETQYF